A single T cell receptor beta chain is shown here with its context. The target antigen is unknown. The protocol was immunoSEQ multiplex PCR, while the TCRdb copy is restricted to in-frame clones and leaves out a portion. Here the sample spans approximately 500,000 clones, roughly nine tenths being singletons. The data stem from a study of Ad26.COV2.S vaccination and SARS-CoV-2 variants. Study-wide points: Higher spike-specific TCR breadth was found in vaccine recipients than in placebo recipients.

Germline assignment: CDR1 SGHNT and CDR2 YYREEE (reference sequence). V lost 4 bases and J lost 4, with 17 bases in between. CDR3 length equals 15 residues. Stated treatment: about 20 received Ad26.COV2.S at low or high dose, single or two shots; about 5 received placebo; per-sample allocation not given. Material that was analyzed had been drawn on day 63 after the first vaccine or placebo injection. The sequence derives from a person aged 18-60 years who received the Ad26.COV2.S COVID-19 vaccine or a placebo. The chain employs TRBV5-4 and TRBJ2-5, with D perhaps being TRBD1 or TRBD2 (5 bases each). The source material was peripheral blood, sampled in a trial of Ad26.COV2.S vaccine versus placebo. This chain's CDR3 is CASSPNLGRSETQYF. DNA of the CDR3: TGTGCCAGCAGCCCCAACCTGGGACGCTCAGAGACCCAGTACTTC. The variable domain in full, with the rest retrieved from reference TRBV5-4 and TRBJ2-5, is ETGVTQSPTHLIKTRGQQVTLRCSSQSGHNTVSWYQQALGQGPQFIFQYYREEENGRGNFPPRFSGLQFPNYSSELNVNALELDDSALYLCASSPNLGRSETQYFGPGTRLLVL.